The 9 T cell receptor beta chains below were found in one sample sequenced in a study of blood T cell repertoires in COVID-19. Clones were sequenced by immunoSEQ multiplex PCR, and TCRdb holds only the in-frame ones, with some missing. This sample has some 210,000 clones, with 84% found just once. The sample taken for sequencing was peripheral blood. The receptors come from a woman in her sixties or seventies with active or convalescent COVID-19.

The V and J genes are TRBV1 and TRBJ1-2; the D call in the table, TRBD1, was not verified against the DNA. TRBV1 counts as a pseudogene. The CDR3 consists of 19 residues. As DNA, the CDR3 is TGCACCAGCAGCCAAGATCCCCCGGGACAAGTCTCCAAGCCGGTTGGCTACACCTTC. It codes for CTSSQDPPGQVSKPVGYTF.

This chain joins TRBV28 and TRBJ1-3; D ambiguous. V lost 4 bases and J 2 bases, leaving 24 bases between the germline ends. This CDR3 has 19 residues. CDR1 and CDR2 (germline): MDHEN, SYDVKM. In DNA, the CDR3 is TGTGCCAGCAGTTCCGGCGATTTTTTCCGGGATTTGGCTGGAAACACCATATATTTT. Its translation is CASSSGDFFRDLAGNTIYF.

V usage is TRBV11-3 and J usage is TRBJ2-5, with a weak D call TRBD2 (6 bases). V was clipped by 0 bases and J by 5 bases, with 13 bases between them. The CDR3 totals 15 residues. Germline assignment: CDR1 SGHNT and CDR2 YENEEA. The CDR3 protein is CASSLEGGSGETQYF. The CDR3 bases are TGTGCCAGCAGCTTAGAGGGAGGCAGCGGGGAGACCCAGTACTTC. Full variable domain (missing parts from reference TRBV11-3 and TRBJ2-5): EAGVVQSPRYKIIEKKQPVAFWCNPISGHNTLYWYLQNLGQGPELLIRYENEEAVDDSQLPKDRFSAERLKGVDSTLKIQPAELGDSAVYLCASSLEGGSGETQYFGPGTRLLVL.

The CDR3 is CASSPHAGTGETQYF. The CDR3 nucleotides read TGTGCCAGCTCACCTCATGCCGGGACAGGGGAGACCCAGTACTTC. This chain connects TRBV18 to TRBJ2-5; TRBD1 matches at 9 bases. The V and J ends lost 3 bases and 5 bases, in that order; junction bases with no gene match: 7. Germline V gives CDR1 KGHSH, CDR2 LQKENI. CDR3 length: 15 residues.

This chain connects TRBV5-4 to TRBJ2-6; TRBD1 matches 9 bases. CDR3 size: 16 residues. The V gene's germline CDR1 is SGHNT and CDR2 YYREEE (reference sequence). J gave up 2 bases and V 0 bases, and 0 bases lay outside the gene matches. The CDR3 here is CASSLGQGAGANVLTF. The CDR3 DNA is TGTGCCAGCAGCTTGGGACAGGGGGCTGGGGCCAACGTCCTGACTTTC.

The chain has TRBV27 and TRBJ2-3; the D is unclear. Germline V lookup: CDR1 MNHEY, CDR2 SMNVEV (reference sequence). CDR3 length: 15 residues. V lost 6 bases to trimming and J lost 2 bases, with 15 bases between them. This chain's CDR3 is CASSPEAPYTDTQYF. CDR3 sequence (DNA): TGTGCCAGCAGCCCCGAGGCGCCTTACACAGATACGCAGTATTTT.

The chain combines TRBV7-6 with TRBJ2-2; 12 nucleotides match TRBD2. The CDR3 is made up of 16 amino acids. Germline V gene data show CDR1 as SGHVS and CDR2 as FNYEAQ. V was pared by 8 bases and J by 5 bases, with 9 bases of the junction left unmatched. The CDR3 DNA is TGTGCCAGCGGCAGGACTAGCGGGATAAATACCGGGGAGCTGTTTTTT. It specifies CASGRTSGINTGELFF.

This clone showed up just once. The chain links TRBV4-1 to TRBJ2-5; maybe TRBD1 (7 bases). Trimming cost V 1 base and J 1 base, with 13 bases left between them. In germline, CDR1 is MGHRA, CDR2 YSYEKL. The CDR3 extends over 16 amino acids. The DNA for the CDR3 is TGCGCCAGCAGCCAAGGCCGCGGGACAGCCCAAGAGACCCAGTACTTC. This gives the protein CASSQGRGTAQETQYF.

The V and J genes are TRBV19 and TRBJ2-1; tentatively, D is TRBD1 (5 bases). The CDR3 covers 14 residues. Germline V gene data show CDR1 as LNHDA and CDR2 as SQIVND (reference sequence). V lost 2 bases and J lost 9, with 14 bases in between. The CDR3 here is CASSIQAGIGEQFF. CDR3 nucleotide sequence: TGTGCCAGTAGTATACAGGCAGGGATAGGTGAGCAGTTCTTC. Supplemented by reference TRBV19 and TRBJ2-1, the full variable domain reads DGGITQSPKYLFRKEGQNVTLSCEQNLNHDAMYWYRQDPGQGLRLIYYSQIVNDFQKGDIAEGYSVSREKKESFPLTVTSAQKNPTAFYLCASSIQAGIGEQFFGPGTRLTVL.